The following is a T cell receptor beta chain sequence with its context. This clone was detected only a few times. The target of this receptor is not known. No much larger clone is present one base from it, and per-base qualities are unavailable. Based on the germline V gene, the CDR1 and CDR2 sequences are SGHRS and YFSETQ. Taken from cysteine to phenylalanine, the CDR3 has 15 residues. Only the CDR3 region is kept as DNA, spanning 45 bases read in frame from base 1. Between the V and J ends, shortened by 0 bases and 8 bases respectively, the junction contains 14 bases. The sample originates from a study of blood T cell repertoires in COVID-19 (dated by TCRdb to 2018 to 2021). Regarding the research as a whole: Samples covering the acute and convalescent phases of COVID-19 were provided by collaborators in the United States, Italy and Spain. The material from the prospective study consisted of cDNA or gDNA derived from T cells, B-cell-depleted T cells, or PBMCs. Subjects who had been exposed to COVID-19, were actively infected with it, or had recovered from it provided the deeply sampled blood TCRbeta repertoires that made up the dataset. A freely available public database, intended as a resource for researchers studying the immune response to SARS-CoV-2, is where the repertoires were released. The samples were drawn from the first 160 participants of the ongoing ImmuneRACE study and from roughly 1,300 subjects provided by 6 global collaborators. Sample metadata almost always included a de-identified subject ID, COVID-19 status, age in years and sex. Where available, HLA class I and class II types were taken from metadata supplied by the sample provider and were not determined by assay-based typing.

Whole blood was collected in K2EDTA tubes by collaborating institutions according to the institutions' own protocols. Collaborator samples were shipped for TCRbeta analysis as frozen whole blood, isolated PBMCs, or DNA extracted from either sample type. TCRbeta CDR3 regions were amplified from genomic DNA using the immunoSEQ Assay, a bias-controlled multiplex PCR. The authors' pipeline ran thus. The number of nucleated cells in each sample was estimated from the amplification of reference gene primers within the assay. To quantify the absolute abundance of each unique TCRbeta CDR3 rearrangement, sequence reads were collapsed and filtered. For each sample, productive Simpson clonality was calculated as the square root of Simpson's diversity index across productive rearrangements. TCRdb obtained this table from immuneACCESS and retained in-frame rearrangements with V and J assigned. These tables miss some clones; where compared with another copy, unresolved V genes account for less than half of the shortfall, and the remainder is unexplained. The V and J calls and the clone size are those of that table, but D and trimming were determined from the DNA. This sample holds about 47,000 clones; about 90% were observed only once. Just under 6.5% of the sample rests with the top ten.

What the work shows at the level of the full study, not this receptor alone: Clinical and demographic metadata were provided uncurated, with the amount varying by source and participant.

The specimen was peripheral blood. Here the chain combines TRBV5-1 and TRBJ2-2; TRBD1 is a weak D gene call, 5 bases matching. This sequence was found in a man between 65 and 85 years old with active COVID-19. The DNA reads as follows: TGCGCCAGCAGCTTGGATGGACACCGAATAGGGGAGCTGTTTTTT. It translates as CASSLDGHRIGELFF.